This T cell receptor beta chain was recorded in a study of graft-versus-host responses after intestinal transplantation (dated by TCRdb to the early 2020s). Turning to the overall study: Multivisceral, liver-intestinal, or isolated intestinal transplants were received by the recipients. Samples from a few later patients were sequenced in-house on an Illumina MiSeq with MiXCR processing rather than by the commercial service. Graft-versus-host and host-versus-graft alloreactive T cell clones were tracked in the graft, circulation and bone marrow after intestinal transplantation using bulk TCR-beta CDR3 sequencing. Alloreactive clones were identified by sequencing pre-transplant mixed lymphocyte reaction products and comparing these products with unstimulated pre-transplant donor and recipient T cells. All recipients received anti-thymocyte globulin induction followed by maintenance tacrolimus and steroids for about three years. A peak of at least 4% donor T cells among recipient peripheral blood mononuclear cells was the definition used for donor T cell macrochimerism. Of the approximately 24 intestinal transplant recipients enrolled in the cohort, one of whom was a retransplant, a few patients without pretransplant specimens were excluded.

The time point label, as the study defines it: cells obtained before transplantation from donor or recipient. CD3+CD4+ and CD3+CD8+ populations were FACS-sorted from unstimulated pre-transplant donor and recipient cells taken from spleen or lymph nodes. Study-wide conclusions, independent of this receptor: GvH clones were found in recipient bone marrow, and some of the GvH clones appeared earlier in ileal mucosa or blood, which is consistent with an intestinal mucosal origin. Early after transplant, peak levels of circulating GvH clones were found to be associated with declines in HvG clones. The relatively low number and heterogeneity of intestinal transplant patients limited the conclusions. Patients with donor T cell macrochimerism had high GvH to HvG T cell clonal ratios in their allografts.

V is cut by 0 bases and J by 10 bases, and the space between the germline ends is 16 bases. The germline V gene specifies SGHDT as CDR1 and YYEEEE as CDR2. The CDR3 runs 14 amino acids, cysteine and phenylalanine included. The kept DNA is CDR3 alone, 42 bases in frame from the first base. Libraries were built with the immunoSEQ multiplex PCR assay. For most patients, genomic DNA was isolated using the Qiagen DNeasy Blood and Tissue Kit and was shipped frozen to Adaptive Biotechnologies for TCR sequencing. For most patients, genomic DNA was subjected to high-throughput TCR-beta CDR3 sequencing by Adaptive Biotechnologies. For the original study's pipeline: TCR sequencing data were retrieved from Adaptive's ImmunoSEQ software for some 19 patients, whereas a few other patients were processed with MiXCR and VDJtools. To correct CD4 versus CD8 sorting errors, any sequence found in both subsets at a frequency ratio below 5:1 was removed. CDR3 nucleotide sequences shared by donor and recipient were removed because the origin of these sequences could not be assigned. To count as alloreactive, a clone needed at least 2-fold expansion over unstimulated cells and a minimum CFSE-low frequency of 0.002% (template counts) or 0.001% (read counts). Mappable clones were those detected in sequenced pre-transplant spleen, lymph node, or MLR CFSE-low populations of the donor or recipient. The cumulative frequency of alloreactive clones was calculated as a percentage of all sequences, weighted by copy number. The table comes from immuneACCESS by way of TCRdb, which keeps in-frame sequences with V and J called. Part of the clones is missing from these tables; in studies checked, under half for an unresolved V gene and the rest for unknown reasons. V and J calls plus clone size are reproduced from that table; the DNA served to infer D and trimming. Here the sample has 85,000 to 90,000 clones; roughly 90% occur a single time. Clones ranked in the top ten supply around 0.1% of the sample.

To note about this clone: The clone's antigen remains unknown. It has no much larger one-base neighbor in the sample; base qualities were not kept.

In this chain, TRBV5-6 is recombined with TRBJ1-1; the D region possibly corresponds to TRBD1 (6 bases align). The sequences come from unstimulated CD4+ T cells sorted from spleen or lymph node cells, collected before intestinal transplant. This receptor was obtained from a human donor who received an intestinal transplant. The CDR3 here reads CASSLGDRSVVAFF. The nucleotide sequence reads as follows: TGTGCCAGCAGCTTGGGTGACAGGTCAGTGGTAGCTTTCTTT.